What follows are 28 T cell receptor beta chains derived from one specimen sequenced in a study of T cell responses to AZD1222 COVID-19 vaccine. Produced via immunoSEQ multiplex PCR; TCRdb's table is partial and in-frame only. The sample holds some 150,000 clones, just over 90% seen once. This specimen was peripheral blood, taken on day 0 of MenACWY control vaccination. Every receptor here comes from an adult in good health.

V usage is TRBV3-1 (or the pseudogene TRBV3-2) and J usage is TRBJ1-5, with TRBD1 matching over 8 bases. CDR1 LGHDT and CDR2 YNNKEL come from the germline V gene (reference sequence). V shed 1 base and J 5 bases; nucleotides not matched to a gene: 1. The CDR3 extends over 14 amino acids. The CDR3, as DNA: TGTGCCAGCAGCCAAGGACAGGGGTATCAGCCCCAGCATTTT. It encodes CASSQGQGYQPQHF.

This CDR3 reads CASSLVGENSPLHF. DNA of the CDR3: TGTGCCAGCAGCTTAGTAGGGGAAAATTCACCCCTCCACTTT. The chain has TRBV7-9 and TRBJ1-6; D might be TRBD1 (5 bases). Germline V gives CDR1 SEHNR, CDR2 FQNEAQ (reference sequence). V lost 1 base and J 7 bases, leaving 8 bases between the germline ends. The CDR3 length is 14 residues.

The CDR3 region has the DNA TGTGCCAGCAGCTTAAAAGGGGACAATCAGCCCCAGCATTTT. Amino acids: CASSLKGDNQPQHF. The chain has TRBV7-9 and TRBJ1-5, with D possibly being TRBD1 (5 bases). V was cut by 2 bases and J by 3 bases, with 8 bases left in between. Germline loops: CDR1 SEHNR, CDR2 FQNEAQ (reference sequence). CDR3 length: 14 residues.

This clone was detected a few times. The chain uses TRBV7-8 and TRBJ1-5, with D tentatively TRBD1 (5 bases). CDR1 and CDR2 (germline): SGHVS, FQNEAQ. The CDR3 runs 14 residues. Deletions cut 3 bases from V and 2 bases from J, with 8 bases between. This CDR3 reads CASSLGGGNQPQHF. CDR3 nucleotides: TGTGCCAGCAGCTTGGGGGGAGGCAATCAGCCCCAGCATTTT.

The chain joins TRBV9 to TRBJ1-1; 9 positions agree with TRBD1. This CDR3 spans 18 amino acids. CDR1 SGDLS and CDR2 YYNGEE come from the germline V gene. Trimming removed 4 bases from V and 3 bases from J; junction bases left unmatched: 16. The CDR3 DNA is TGTGCCAGCAGCCCGTGGACAGGGGCAATCGGAGGTTACACTGAAGCTTTCTTT. Protein product: CASSPWTGAIGGYTEAFF.

The gene calls are TRBV11-1 and TRBJ2-5; D is ambiguous. The CDR3 is 16 amino acids. V was cut by 6 bases and J by 4 bases, with 21 bases left in between. Germline V gene sequence: CDR1 SGHAT, CDR2 FQDESV (reference sequence). CDR3 protein: CASSRPGSRTLETQYF. The CDR3 coding sequence is TGTGCCAGCAGTCGCCCCGGGTCGCGTACCTTAGAGACCCAGTACTTC. The whole variable domain, filled in from reference TRBV11-1 and TRBJ2-5, reads EAEVAQSPRYKITEKSQAVAFWCDPISGHATLYWYRQILGQGPELLVQFQDESVVDDSQLPKDRFSAERLKGVDSTLKIQPAELGDSAMYLCASSRPGSRTLETQYFGPGTRLLVL.

V and J are TRBV7-2 and TRBJ1-2; TRBD1 might be the D (5 bases). Germline CDR1 SGHTA, CDR2 FQGNSA. This CDR3 has 13 amino acids. Trimming shortened V by 7 bases and J by 3 bases, and 12 bases separated the two germline ends. CDR3 nucleotides: TGTGCCAGCACCCCTGGGGCAGACTATGGCTACACCTTC. The encoded protein is CASTPGADYGYTF.

The chain has TRBV6-5 and TRBJ1-1; tentatively, D is TRBD1 (5 bases). The CDR3 extends over 14 amino acids. Trimming shortened V by 5 bases and J by 3 bases, and 13 bases separated the two germline ends. The germline CDR1 and CDR2 sequences are MNHEY and SVGAGI. The CDR3 coding sequence is TGTGCCAGCAGTAGAGCCCCGGGGGACACTGAAGCTTTCTTT. This codes for CASSRAPGDTEAFF.

V gene TRBV6-1 combines with J gene TRBJ2-3, with 8 nucleotides matching TRBD2. The V gene end was trimmed by 4 bases and the J gene end by 4 bases; junction bases not matched to a gene: 13. The CDR3 sequence is 17 residues long. CDR1 MNHNS and CDR2 SASEGT come from the germline V gene. The DNA of the CDR3 is TGTGCCAGCAGTGGGCCCCTCGGGAGGGCCAGACCAGATACGCAGTATTTT. It encodes CASSGPLGRARPDTQYF.

This clone appeared a single time. CDR3 loop: CASSLGGLAGEGYEQYF. The CDR3 nucleotides read TGCGCCAGCAGCTTGGGGGGACTAGCGGGAGAAGGCTACGAGCAGTACTTC. The chain joins TRBV5-1 to TRBJ2-7; 14 bases align to TRBD2. Germline V gives CDR1 SGHRS, CDR2 YFSETQ. This CDR3 is 17 amino acids long. With 0 bases clipped from V and 3 bases from J, the junction kept 5 bases outside the gene matches. The complete variable domain, with remaining parts taken from reference TRBV5-1 and TRBJ2-7, reads KAGVTQTPRYLIKTRGQQVTLSCSPISGHRSVSWYQQTPGQGLQFLFEYFSETQRNKGNFPGRFSGRQFSNSRSEMNVSTLELGDSALYLCASSLGGLAGEGYEQYFGPGTRLTVT.

V and J are TRBV7-9 and TRBJ2-3; D possibly uses TRBD1 or TRBD2 (5 bases each). V dropped 2 bases and J dropped 1 base, with 10 bases sitting between them. The CDR3 extends over 15 amino acids. Germline CDR1 and CDR2: SEHNR and FQNEAQ (reference sequence). The CDR3 spells CASSLLMGGTDTQYF. CDR3 bases: TGTGCCAGCAGCTTACTAATGGGGGGCACAGATACGCAGTATTTT.

The rearrangement joins TRBV18 to TRBJ2-7; tentatively, D is TRBD2 (5 bases). Trimming took off 4 bases at V and 4 bases at J, with 8 bases between the two ends. Germline V gene lookup returns CDR1 KGHSH and CDR2 LQKENI. This CDR3 contains 12 residues. Here the CDR3 reads CASSLGDYEQYF. CDR3 sequence (DNA): TGTGCCAGCTCACTGGGAGATTACGAGCAGTACTTC. Looking up the rest from reference TRBV18 and TRBJ2-7 gives the full variable domain: NAGVMQNPRHLVRRRGQEARLRCSPMKGHSHVYWYRQLPEEGLKFMVYLQKENIIDESGMPKERFSAEFPKEGPSILRIQQVVRGDSAAYFCASSLGDYEQYFGPGTRLTVT.

This clone occurred a few times. The rearrangement uses TRBV11-2 and TRBJ1-1; 8 nucleotides align to TRBD1. V shed 5 bases, J shed 1 base, and the junction held 9 bases outside the gene matches. CDR1 is SGHAT and CDR2 is FQNNGV in the germline V gene. There are 16 residues in the CDR3. Written as DNA, the CDR3 is TGTGCCAGCAGCCCCCGACAGGGGCAGGAGAACACTGAAGCTTTCTTT. Translation: CASSPRQGQENTEAFF.

The chain carries TRBV2 and TRBJ2-1, with unresolved D. The CDR3 is 15 residues long. Germline assignment: CDR1 SNHLY and CDR2 FYNNEI. Trimming took off 7 bases at V and 7 bases at J, with 20 bases between the two ends. CDR3: CASKGMVGPGNEQFF. CDR3 sequence (DNA): TGTGCCAGCAAGGGTATGGTGGGTCCTGGGAATGAGCAGTTCTTC.

This clone was seen a handful of times. V usage is TRBV19 and J usage is TRBJ2-5; the D gene could be TRBD1 or TRBD2 (5 bases each). The V gene's germline CDR1 is LNHDA and CDR2 SQIVND (reference sequence). Trimming removed 3 bases from V and 3 bases from J, with 8 bases in between. The CDR3 consists of 13 residues. The CDR3 is CASSIGAEETQYF. The DNA for the CDR3 is TGTGCCAGTAGTATCGGGGCTGAAGAGACCCAGTACTTC.

The J gene is TRBJ2-1, the V gene TRBV5-4; the D gene is possibly TRBD2 (6 bases). Germline values: CDR1 SGHNT, CDR2 YYREEE (reference sequence). Trimming took off 4 bases at V and 5 bases at J, with 19 bases between the two ends. The CDR3 is 16 residues long. CDR3 sequence: CASSQGGRGPNNEQFF. Here the CDR3 DNA reads TGTGCCAGCAGCCAGGGCGGGCGGGGCCCGAACAATGAGCAGTTCTTC.

This chain joins TRBV9 and TRBJ1-4; 9 bases are shared with TRBD1. V shed 4 bases and J 5 bases; nucleotides not matched to a gene: 6. The CDR3 covers 15 residues. Germline loops: CDR1 SGDLS, CDR2 YYNGEE. CDR3 DNA: TGTGCCAGCAGCTCGCGACAGGGGGAGAATGAAAAACTGTTTTTT. Translation: CASSSRQGENEKLFF.

The chain recombines TRBV28 with TRBJ1-5, with 11 bases lining up with TRBD1. J gave up 7 bases and V 5 bases, and 7 bases lay outside the gene matches. The CDR3 is 15 residues long. Germline assignment: CDR1 MDHEN and CDR2 SYDVKM. The CDR3 loop reads CASSQGQGARQPQHF. In DNA form, the CDR3 reads TGTGCCAGCAGTCAAGGACAGGGGGCAAGGCAGCCCCAGCATTTT.

The J gene is TRBJ1-5, the V gene TRBV4-1; D unresolved. The length of the CDR3 is 16 residues. Germline V gene data show CDR1 as MGHRA and CDR2 as YSYEKL. Deletions cut 1 base from V and 2 bases from J, with 12 bases between. This CDR3 reads CASSQVGSRGNQPQHF. The CDR3 DNA follows: TGCGCCAGCAGCCAAGTCGGGAGTCGGGGCAATCAGCCCCAGCATTTT.

Note on this clone: At one of its ends the junction is not consistent with the germline gene, which may arise from a read error. This chain connects TRBV12-3 or TRBV12-4 to TRBJ1-1; unclear D gene. The CDR3 is 12 residues long. CDR3 region: CASSLGGIGAFF. DNA of the CDR3: TGTGCCAGCAGCTTAGGAGGTATAGGAGCTTTCTTT.

The chain is built from TRBV30 and TRBJ2-1; D not certain. V lost 0 bases to trimming and J lost 4 bases, with 10 bases between them. The V gene's germline CDR1 is GTSNPN and CDR2 SVGIG (reference sequence). The CDR3 is 14 amino acids. CDR3 sequence: CAWSVPPSYNEQFF. The CDR3 DNA reads as TGTGCCTGGAGTGTGCCACCCTCTTACAATGAGCAGTTCTTC.

This chain uses TRBV28 with TRBJ2-6; D gene uncertain. The CDR3 contains 17 residues. The germline V and J ends were trimmed by 3 bases and 4 bases, with 16 bases remaining between them. CDR1 is MDHEN and CDR2 is SYDVKM in the germline V gene. The CDR3 DNA reads as TGTGCCAGCAGTTTCGTCGGAACAGTAACCGGGGCCAACGTCCTGACTTTC. This codes for CASSFVGTVTGANVLTF. The entire variable domain, with the rest obtained from reference TRBV28 and TRBJ2-6, is as follows: DVKVTQSSRYLVKRTGEKVFLECVQDMDHENMFWYRQDPGLGLRLIYFSYDVKMKEKGDIPEGYSVSREKKERFSLILESASTNQTSMYLCASSFVGTVTGANVLTFGAGSRLTVL.

The rearrangement uses TRBV19 and TRBJ1-2; the D gene is possibly TRBD1 (5 bases). Trimming left V 5 bases short and J 8 bases short, with 12 bases between. CDR3 size: 12 residues. CDR1 is LNHDA and CDR2 is SQIVND in the germline V gene (reference sequence). The CDR3 DNA is TGTGCCAGTAGTGTCACCGGGACCGGCTACACCTTC. Translating it yields CASSVTGTGYTF.

The chain employs TRBV11-3 and TRBJ1-6, with D unclear. The V end lost 3 bases, the J end lost 10 bases, and 7 bases lay between the germline ends. CDR3 length equals 12 residues. The germline V gene has CDR1 SGHNT and CDR2 YENEEA. This CDR3 reads CASSFGRSPLHF. For the CDR3, the DNA is TGTGCCAGCAGCTTCGGCCGATCACCCCTCCACTTT.

The chain links TRBV28 to TRBJ2-5; 8 bases fit TRBD2. Per the germline V gene, CDR1 is MDHEN and CDR2 is SYDVKM. This CDR3 contains 15 residues. Unmatched junction bases numbered 10, after V lost 5 bases and J lost 5 bases. This chain's CDR3 is CASSGSGSHGETQYF. The DNA for the CDR3 is TGTGCCAGCAGTGGGAGCGGGAGCCATGGGGAGACCCAGTACTTC.

The rearrangement joins TRBV6-1 to TRBJ2-7; 7 bases map to TRBD1. This CDR3 spans 14 amino acids. Germline lookup yields CDR1 MNHNS and CDR2 SASEGT. V was pared by 3 bases and J by 0 bases, with 2 bases of the junction left unmatched. CDR3 protein: CASSETGLSYEQYF. CDR3 DNA: TGTGCCAGCAGTGAGACAGGGCTCTCCTACGAGCAGTACTTC.

The CDR3: CSASGRGGNEQFF. The CDR3 region has the DNA TGCAGTGCTAGTGGCCGGGGGGGGAATGAGCAGTTCTTC. The chain combines TRBV20-1 with TRBJ2-1; 8 bases align to TRBD2. From germline, CDR1 is DFQATT and CDR2 SNEGSKA (reference sequence). CDR3 size: 13 residues. The V and J ends lost 3 bases and 7 bases, in that order; junction bases with no gene match: 5.

The chain carries TRBV28 and TRBJ1-2, with D hard to call. The germline gives CDR1 MDHEN, CDR2 SYDVKM. Deletions cut 8 bases from V and 8 bases from J, with 15 bases between. This CDR3 has 12 residues. The CDR3 DNA reads as TGTGCCAGCGCTGATGGGAAGCGCGGCTACACCTTC. Protein product: CASADGKRGYTF.